These T cell receptor beta chains were read from a single sample in a study of CD8+ T cells in alopecia areata. The data were produced by immunoSEQ multiplex PCR, yet TCRdb's version contains in-frame clones alone and is incomplete. The sample includes about 180,000 clones, roughly 60% seen only once; the top ten take 1.7%. The starting material was CD4+ T cells sorted from blood, obtained at week 0. Receptor source: a human donor with alopecia areata. Both conserved end residues are part of each CDR3. The D gene is left open where the match is weak. Size values are once, few and many counts, or a class for expanded clones, and some rows have none.

cdr3_aa,cdr3_nt,clone_size,j_call,d_call,v_call
CSVGLALTDTQYF,TGCAGCGTGGGACTAGCGCTCACAGATACGCAGTATTTT,once,TRBJ2-3,TRBD2,TRBV29-1
CASSLDELTGGELFF,TGTGCCAGCAGCTTAGATGAGCTAACGGGCGGGGAGCTGTTTTTT,.,TRBJ2-2,.,TRBV11-3
CASSLTGYEQYF,TGTGCCAGCAGCTTGACAGGGTACGAGCAGTACTTC,few,TRBJ2-7,TRBD1,TRBV7-2
CASSSWTRRANTQYF,TGTGCCAGCAGCTCCTGGACTAGGAGGGCGAATACGCAGTATTTT,.,TRBJ2-3,TRBD2,TRBV7-2
CATSTRRLAGGHTDTQYF,TGTGCCACCAGCACCCGGAGACTAGCGGGGGGACACACAGATACGCAGTATTTT,.,TRBJ2-3,TRBD2,TRBV15
CASSELGSGNEQFF,TGTGCCAGCAGTGAATTGGGGAGCGGCAATGAGCAGTTCTTC,.,TRBJ2-1,.,TRBV25-1
CAWSVGGATEAFF,TGTGCCTGGAGTGTAGGGGGGGCCACTGAAGCTTTCTTT,.,TRBJ1-1,.,TRBV30
CASSGYTEAFF,TGTGCCAGCAGCGGGTACACTGAAGCTTTCTTT,.,TRBJ1-1,.,TRBV25-1
CASSYNGQGRYTF,TGTGCCAGCAGTTACAACGGACAGGGCAGGTACACCTTC,.,TRBJ1-2,TRBD1,TRBV6-5
CSVEDLGGAKEAFF,TGCAGCGTTGAAGATCTCGGCGGTGCCAAAGAAGCTTTCTTT,.,TRBJ1-1,.,TRBV29-1
CASRSGISNQPQHF,TGTGCCAGCAGATCGGGGATTAGCAATCAGCCCCAGCATTTT,.,TRBJ1-5,.,TRBV7-8
CASSVTGGGYTF,TGTGCCAGCAGCGTAACAGGGGGCGGCTACACCTTC,.,TRBJ1-2,TRBD1,TRBV9
CAWSAGLGSPLHF,TGTGCCTGGAGTGCTGGGTTGGGATCACCCCTCCACTTT,.,TRBJ1-6,.,TRBV30
CAWDRIPMNTEAFF,TGTGCCTGGGACAGGATTCCAATGAACACTGAAGCTTTCTTT,.,TRBJ1-1,.,TRBV30
CAWSVKRSYEQYF,TGTGCCTGGAGTGTAAAAAGATCCTACGAGCAGTACTTC,few,TRBJ2-7,.,TRBV30
CSVRTEPSTDTQYF,TGCAGCGTGCGGACAGAACCATCCACAGATACGCAGTATTTT,.,TRBJ2-3,.,TRBV29-1
CAWSDVVGGYTF,TGTGCCTGGAGTGATGTGGTTGGTGGCTACACCTTC,.,TRBJ1-2,.,TRBV30
CASSLVGGIHNEQFF,TGTGCCAGCAGTTTAGTCGGGGGGATTCACAATGAGCAGTTCTTC,.,TRBJ2-1,TRBD2,TRBV27
CASSGGETGDSPLHF,TGTGCCAGCAGCGGAGGGGAGACAGGTGATTCACCCCTCCACTTT,.,TRBJ1-6,.,TRBV9